This TCR beta chain was captured by sequencing in a study of human T cells and chemical hapten exposure. As for the study in general: Each patient's scalp received weekly diphenylcyclopropenone throughout the roughly 25-week study. Patches that contained 0.01% DPC were applied to the upper back and read at 6 days.

TCRdb re-called the RACE reads with MiXCR, one entry per CDR3 protein. The table includes tens of thousands of distinct CDR3 sequences, over 8.5% detected once. The CDR3 runs to 14 residues. Germline assignment: CDR1 MNHEY and CDR2 SVGAGI. V shed 4 bases and J 10 bases; nucleotides not matched to a gene: 7. Stated time point: patch test 3, about 24 weeks after DPC sensitization. Treatment of the sample: therapeutic diphenylcyclopropenone sensitization with weekly scalp DPC. Turning to this clonotype: Its antigen is currently unknown.

General study points: Expanded TCRs produced significantly more large CDR3 similarity clusters than controls did.

Sequences were derived from whole blood, sampled in connection with sensitization to the hapten diphenylcyclopropenone (DPC). V gene TRBV6-5 combines with J gene TRBJ1-6, with 7 nucleotides matching TRBD1. The TCR comes from a woman between 50 and 59 years old with alopecia areata. Some clones in this sample may be carry-over from other donors' samples. CDR3: CASSWTGRQSPLHF. CDR3 bases: TGTGCCAGCAGTTGGACAGGCAGACAATCACCCCTCCACTTT.